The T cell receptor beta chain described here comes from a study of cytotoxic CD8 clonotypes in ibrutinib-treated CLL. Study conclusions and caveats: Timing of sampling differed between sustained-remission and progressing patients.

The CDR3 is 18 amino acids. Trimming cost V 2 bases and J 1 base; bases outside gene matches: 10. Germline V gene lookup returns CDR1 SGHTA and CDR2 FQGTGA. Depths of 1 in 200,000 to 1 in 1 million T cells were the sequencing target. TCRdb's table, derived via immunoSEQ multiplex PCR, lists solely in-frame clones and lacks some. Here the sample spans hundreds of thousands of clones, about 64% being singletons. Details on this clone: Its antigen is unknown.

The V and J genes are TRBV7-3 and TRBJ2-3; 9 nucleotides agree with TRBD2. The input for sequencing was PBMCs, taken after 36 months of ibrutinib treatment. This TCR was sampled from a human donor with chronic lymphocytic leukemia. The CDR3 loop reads CASSLGTREGRGTDTQYF. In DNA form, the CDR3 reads TGTGCCAGCAGCTTAGGAACGCGGGAGGGCCGGGGCACAGATACGCAGTATTTT.